The rows below give T cell receptor beta chains drawn from one sample of a study of T cell changes during pregnancy in multiple sclerosis. The table came from immunoSEQ multiplex PCR; TCRdb's copy has only in-frame clones and leaves some out. The sample lists 55,000 to 80,000 clones; around 90% were seen once. This sample comprised peripheral blood, obtained after pregnancy. Receptors originate from a female donor in good health, enrolled as a control in a pregnancy study. The CDR3 runs from the conserved cysteine through the conserved F or W.

j_call v_call cdr3_aa
TRBJ1-5 TRBV7-2 CASSLARSGRVSQPQHF
TRBJ1-1 TRBV6-1 CASREGTANTEAFF
TRBJ2-3 TRBV19 CASSRDRGFTDTQYF
TRBJ2-5 TRBV19 CASSIEPGGYETQYF
TRBJ1-1 TRBV30 CAWSVRGSGAFF
TRBJ1-2 TRBV2 CASARGGYGHTF
TRBJ2-3 TRBV9 CASSVGQGRSTDTQYF
TRBJ2-1 TRBV5-1 CASSPGLAGDNEQFF
TRBJ2-1 TRBV19 CASSIDGRPYNEQFF
TRBJ2-3 TRBV19 CASKPTGPDTQYF
TRBJ1-3 TRBV7-9 CASSSSGNSGNTIYF
TRBJ2-7 TRBV7-9 CASSLAFADREQYF
TRBJ2-7 TRBV27 CASSFRGSSYEQYF
TRBJ2-2 TRBV2 CASMFAGVSGELFF
TRBJ2-1 TRBV2 CASRPGTSGEINSYNEQFF
TRBJ2-1 TRBV27 CASGRRGRASDEQFF
TRBJ2-7 TRBV7-9 CASSLAGSSYEQYF
TRBJ2-6 TRBV5-6 CASRSEPGGANVLTF
TRBJ2-2 TRBV7-7 CASSQTGVENTGELFF